A single count supports the clone carrying this TCR beta chain. This entry belongs to a study of blood T cells in healthy people across ages. The authors ran a second PCR of about 7 to 11 cycles using a sample-barcoded 5' primer and a J-beta primer mix. Each cDNA molecule carried a tag from a template-switch adaptor that contained 12 random nucleotides. TCRdb re-called the 5' RACE reads through MiXCR, storing one row per CDR3 protein. This table has fewer than 600,000 distinct CDR3 sequences, around 27% appearing once. Each sample provided at least 6 micrograms of extracted total RNA. CDR1 is MNHNS, CDR2 SASEGT, per germline. The length of the CDR3 is 14 residues. These data were also filed under a second study, of T cells of mothers and their children. According to that study: The overlap seen between related mothers and children slightly exceeded that of unrelated pairs, though not significantly.

The chain uses TRBV6-1 and TRBJ2-5; 8 bases match TRBD1. The closer fit of TRBJ2-7 to the DNA end suggests the J call may be wrong. The source of this sequence is a boy younger than 10 in good health. Input material: blood. The CDR3 is CASKAGRGLSEQYF. The CDR3 nucleotides are TGTGCCAGCAAGGCGGGCAGGGGGCTGTCCGAGCAGTACTTC.